The rows below give T cell receptor beta chains drawn from one sample of a study of blood T cell repertoires in COVID-19. Assay used: immunoSEQ multiplex PCR; TCRdb lists only in-frame clones, some missing. Counted here are tens of thousands of clones, 78% occurring once; the ten biggest clones make up 6.3%. The sequencing input was peripheral blood. All receptors come from a man between 65 and 85 years old with COVID-19, enrolled during active disease. Both conserved end residues are part of each CDR3. Each record gives: V gene, J gene, clone size, D gene, CDR3 protein, CDR3 DNA. D genes are given only for firm matches. The size of a clone is reported for some rows only, either as once, few or many, or as a class for expanded clones.

TRBV3-1/TRBV3-2	TRBJ1-2	few	.	CASSQDRDNLFGDGYTF	TGTGCCAGCAGCCAAGATCGGGACAACCTTTTTGGGGATGGCTACACCTTC
TRBV10-2	TRBJ2-1	.	.	CASLSRESSYNEQFF	TGCGCCAGCCTAAGTAGGGAGAGCTCCTACAATGAGCAGTTCTTC
TRBV19	TRBJ2-7	few	TRBD2	CASSPGLARLSYEQYF	TGTGCCAGTAGTCCCGGACTAGCGAGACTCTCCTACGAGCAGTACTTC
TRBV7-8	TRBJ2-2	.	.	CASSPRRAGANTGELFF	TGTGCCAGCAGCCCCCGGAGGGCAGGAGCGAACACCGGGGAGCTGTTTTTT
TRBV6-1	TRBJ2-1	once	TRBD1	CASSRGQGSTHEQFF	TGTGCCAGCAGTCGGGGACAGGGGTCTACCCATGAGCAGTTCTTC
TRBV27	TRBJ1-1	.	TRBD1	CASSSFNRGPRDTEAFF	TGTGCCAGCAGCTCTTTCAACAGGGGCCCAAGGGACACTGAAGCTTTCTTT
TRBV12-5	TRBJ2-1	.	TRBD2	CASGGLNPFEQFF	TGTGCTAGTGGGGGACTAAACCCGTTTGAGCAGTTCTTC
TRBV4-3	TRBJ1-4	.	.	CASSQDLRENEKLFF	TGCGCCAGCAGCCAAGATCTGAGGGAAAATGAAAAACTGTTTTTT
TRBV5-5	TRBJ1-1	many	TRBD1	CASSLAGTGNTEAFF	TGTGCCAGCAGCTTAGCCGGGACAGGGAACACTGAAGCTTTCTTT
TRBV19	TRBJ2-2	once	.	CASSSWGQTGELFF	TGTGCCAGTAGTAGCTGGGGGCAGACCGGGGAGCTGTTTTTT
TRBV11-2	TRBJ2-1	once	TRBD2	CASSVTSGSYNEQFF	TGTGCCAGCAGCGTAACTAGCGGGAGCTACAATGAGCAGTTCTTC
TRBV11-2	TRBJ2-1	.	.	CASSLVAGVWNEQFF	TGTGCCAGCAGCTTAGTGGCAGGGGTCTGGAATGAGCAGTTCTTC
TRBV11-3	TRBJ2-5	.	.	CASSLVEAQYF	TGTGCCAGCAGCTTAGTGGAGGCCCAGTACTTC
TRBV5-4	TRBJ1-2	.	.	CASSFGAGTKNYGYTF	TGTGCCAGCAGCTTCGGTGCCGGGACAAAAAACTATGGCTACACCTTC
TRBV4-2	TRBJ1-1	.	.	CASSQGQANTEAFF	TGTGCCAGCAGCCAAGGGCAGGCCAACACTGAAGCTTTCTTT
TRBV19	TRBJ1-5	.	TRBD1	CASSTLDRADQPQHF	TGTGCCAGTAGTACCCTCGACAGGGCCGATCAGCCCCAGCATTTT
TRBV7-3	TRBJ2-1	.	TRBD2	CASSSTSGGNEQFF	TGTGCCAGCAGCTCGACTAGCGGGGGAAATGAGCAGTTCTTC
TRBV14	TRBJ1-1	.	.	CASSWGGVAFF	TGTGCCAGCAGCTGGGGCGGGGTAGCTTTCTTT
TRBV6-5	TRBJ2-7	.	.	CASSTEYYEQYF	TGTGCCAGCAGCACAGAGTACTACGAGCAGTACTTC
TRBV5-4	TRBJ2-2	.	.	CASSTVDTGELFF	TGTGCCAGCAGTACTGTAGACACCGGGGAGCTGTTTTTT
TRBV28	TRBJ1-5	.	.	CASSSYQLVQDQPQHF	TGTGCCAGCAGCTCCTACCAATTGGTCCAAGATCAGCCCCAGCATTTT
TRBV10-3	TRBJ1-3	.	TRBD1	CAIKGTGDGNTIYF	TGTGCCATCAAAGGGACAGGGGATGGAAACACCATATATTTT
TRBV19	TRBJ1-5	few	TRBD1	CASNHRGFEQPQHF	TGTGCCAGTAATCACAGGGGGTTCGAACAGCCCCAGCATTTT
TRBV4-3	TRBJ2-1	.	TRBD2	CASSAGASGSLKDEQFF	TGCGCCAGCAGCGCAGGGGCTAGCGGGTCGTTAAAAGATGAGCAGTTCTTC
TRBV5-1	TRBJ2-1	.	.	CASSLQGDNEQFF	TGCGCCAGCAGCTTGCAAGGGGACAATGAGCAGTTCTTC
TRBV6-5	TRBJ2-7	.	TRBD1	CASSRDRDRHEQYF	TGTGCCAGCAGCCGGGACAGGGATCGCCACGAGCAGTACTTC
TRBV6-6	TRBJ2-7	.	TRBD1	CASSYSGQGAGEQYF	TGTGCCAGCAGTTACTCCGGGCAGGGGGCGGGCGAGCAGTACTTC
TRBV18	TRBJ2-1	once	.	CASSLGLAEQFF	TGTGCCAGCTCATTGGGCCTAGCGGAGCAGTTCTTC
TRBV11-3	TRBJ1-1	.	.	CASSLSYLTEAFF	TGTGCCAGCAGCTTATCCTACCTCACTGAAGCTTTCTTT
TRBV6-5	TRBJ1-1	.	.	CASSYVGTGVNTEAFF	TGTGCCAGCAGTTACGTAGGTACAGGCGTGAACACTGAAGCTTTCTTT
TRBV19	TRBJ2-3	.	TRBD2	CASSIRLLAGGADTQYF	TGTGCCAGTAGTATACGTCTCCTAGCGGGAGGGGCAGATACGCAGTATTTT
TRBV7-9	TRBJ2-7	.	.	CASSLVNRGEQYF	TGTGCCAGCAGCTTAGTAAACCGGGGGGAGCAGTACTTC
TRBV18	TRBJ1-1	.	.	CASSPLDTGEAFF	TGTGCCAGCTCACCACTCGATACAGGTGAAGCTTTCTTT
TRBV27	TRBJ2-3	.	TRBD2	CASTNGGAVSTDTQYF	TGTGCCAGCACCAACGGGGGGGCCGTTAGCACAGATACGCAGTATTTT
TRBV5-4	TRBJ2-7	.	TRBD2	CASSARTSGRVYEQYF	TGTGCCAGCAGCGCTAGGACTAGCGGGAGAGTCTACGAGCAGTACTTC
TRBV15	TRBJ1-3	.	.	CATSREGRTIYF	TGTGCCACCAGCAGAGAGGGGCGTACCATATATTTT
TRBV18	TRBJ1-4	once	.	CASSTRLAATNEKLFF	TGTGCCAGCTCAACGCGACTGGCCGCAACTAATGAAAAACTGTTTTTT
TRBV9	TRBJ2-7	.	TRBD1	CASSPRKDRAGEQYF	TGTGCCAGCAGCCCTCGCAAGGACAGGGCGGGGGAGCAGTACTTC
TRBV11-3	TRBJ2-7	many	TRBD2	CASSPVKGRGGSYEQYF	TGTGCCAGCAGCCCCGTAAAGGGTCGCGGGGGCTCCTACGAGCAGTACTTC
TRBV18	TRBJ2-2	.	TRBD1	CASSPRRDRNTGELFF	TGTGCCAGCTCACCCCGCCGGGACAGAAACACCGGGGAGCTGTTTTTT
TRBV6-5	TRBJ1-1	.	.	CATQGNTEAFF	TGTGCCACCCAGGGGAACACTGAAGCTTTCTTT
TRBV11-3	TRBJ2-7	.	.	CASSLAGYIEQYF	TGTGCCAGCAGCTTAGCAGGGTACATCGAGCAGTACTTC
TRBV19	TRBJ1-3	.	.	CASSFVRNTIYF	TGTGCCAGTAGTTTCGTTCGAAACACCATATATTTT
TRBV7-2	TRBJ1-6	.	TRBD1	CASSPQGARNNSPLHF	TGTGCCAGCAGCCCACAGGGGGCCCGCAATAATTCACCCCTCCACTTT
TRBV27	TRBJ2-3	.	.	CASSFSGSDTDTQYF	TGTGCCAGCAGTTTCTCCGGGAGCGACACAGATACGCAGTATTTT
TRBV28	TRBJ1-2	.	TRBD1	CASSFFRQGAYYGYTF	TGTGCCAGCAGTTTCTTCCGACAGGGCGCGTACTATGGCTACACCTTC
TRBV19	TRBJ2-7	.	.	CATLPGQGDEQYF	TGTGCCACCCTACCCGGGCAGGGTGACGAGCAGTACTTC